In its sample, the clone carrying this T cell receptor (beta chain) was seen a few times. Its antigen is unidentified. Trimming cost V 2 bases and J 8 bases; bases outside gene matches: 8. Germline V gene data show CDR1 as MNHNY and CDR2 as SVGAGI (reference sequence). This CDR3 has 15 amino acids. The record originates from a study of CD8+ T cells in alopecia areata. The wider study: Once tofacitinib had been taken for 6 to 18 months, 6 months off drug followed.

The study's findings and limits: Persistence in scalp and blood during tofacitinib was observed for many expanded lesional clones. Normal scalp showed lower clonality than lesional scalp, especially alopecia totalis/universalis.

It was cDNA, reverse transcribed from extracted RNA, that served as the sequencing template. The table came from immunoSEQ multiplex PCR; TCRdb's copy has only in-frame clones and leaves some out. The top ten hold approximately 16% of the sample, which has 180,000 or so clones, roughly 63% seen once. The treatment is: oral pan-JAK inhibitor, 5-10 mg twice daily. CD4+ and CD8+ T cells were sorted from PBMCs. The chain joins TRBV6-6 to TRBJ1-4; 7 nucleotides align to TRBD1. Sequenced material: CD4+ T cells sorted from blood, taken at approximately week 55, from a patient treated with tofacitinib. This sequence was found in a human donor with alopecia areata. CDR3 amino acids: CASSYAGQPNEKLFF. CDR3 in DNA: TGTGCCAGCAGTTACGCGGGACAGCCGAACGAAAAACTGTTTTTT.